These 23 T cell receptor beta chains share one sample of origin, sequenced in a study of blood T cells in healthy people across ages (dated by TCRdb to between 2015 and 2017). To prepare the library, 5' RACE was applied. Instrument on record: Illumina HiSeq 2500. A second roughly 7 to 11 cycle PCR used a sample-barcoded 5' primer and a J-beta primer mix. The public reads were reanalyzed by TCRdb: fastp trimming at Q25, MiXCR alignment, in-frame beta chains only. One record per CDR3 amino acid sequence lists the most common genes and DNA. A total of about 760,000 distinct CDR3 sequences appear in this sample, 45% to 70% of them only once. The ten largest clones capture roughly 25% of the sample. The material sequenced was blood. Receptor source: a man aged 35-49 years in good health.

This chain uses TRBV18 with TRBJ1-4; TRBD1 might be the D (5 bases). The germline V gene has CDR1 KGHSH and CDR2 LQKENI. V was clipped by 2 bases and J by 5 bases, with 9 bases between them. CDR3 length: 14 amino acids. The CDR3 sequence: CASSPRDGNEKLFF. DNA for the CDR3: TGTGCCAGCTCACCAAGGGACGGGAATGAAAAACTGTTTTTT.

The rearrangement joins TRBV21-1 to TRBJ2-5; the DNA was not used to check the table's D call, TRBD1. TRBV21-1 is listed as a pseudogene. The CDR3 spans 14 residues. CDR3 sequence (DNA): TGTGCCAGCAGCTTCAAAGGGGTTGCAGAGACCCAGTACTTC. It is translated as CASSFKGVAETQYF.

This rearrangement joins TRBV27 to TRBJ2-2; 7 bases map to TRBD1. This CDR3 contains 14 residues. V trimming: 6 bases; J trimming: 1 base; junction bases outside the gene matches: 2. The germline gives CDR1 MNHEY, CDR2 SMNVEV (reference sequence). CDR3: CASRGQMNTGELFF. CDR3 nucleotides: TGTGCCAGCAGGGGACAGATGAACACCGGGGAGCTGTTTTTT.

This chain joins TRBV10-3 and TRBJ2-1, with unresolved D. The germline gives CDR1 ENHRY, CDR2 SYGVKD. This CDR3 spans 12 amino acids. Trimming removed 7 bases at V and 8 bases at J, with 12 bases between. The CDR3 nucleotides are TGTGCCATCACGGATAACGGCGATGAGCAGTTCTTC. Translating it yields CAITDNGDEQFF.

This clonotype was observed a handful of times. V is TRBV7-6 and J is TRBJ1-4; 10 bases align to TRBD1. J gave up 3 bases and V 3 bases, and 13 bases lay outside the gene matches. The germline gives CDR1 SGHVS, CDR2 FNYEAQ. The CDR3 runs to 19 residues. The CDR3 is CASSFRPGQGKAANEKLFF. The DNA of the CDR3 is TGTGCCAGCAGCTTCCGACCGGGACAGGGGAAGGCGGCTAATGAAAAACTGTTTTTT.

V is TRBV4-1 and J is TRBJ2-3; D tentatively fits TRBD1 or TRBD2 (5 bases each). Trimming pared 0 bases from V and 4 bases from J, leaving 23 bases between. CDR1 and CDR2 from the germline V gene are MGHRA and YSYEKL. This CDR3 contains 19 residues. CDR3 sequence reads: CASSQDHRRGERHADTQYF. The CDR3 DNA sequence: TGCGCCAGCAGCCAAGACCACAGGCGTGGGGAGAGACACGCAGATACGCAGTATTTT.

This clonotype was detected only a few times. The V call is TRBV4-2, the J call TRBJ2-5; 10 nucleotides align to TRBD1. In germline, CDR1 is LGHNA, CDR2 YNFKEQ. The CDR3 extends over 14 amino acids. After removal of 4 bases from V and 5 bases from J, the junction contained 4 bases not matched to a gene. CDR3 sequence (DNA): TGTGCCAGCAGCCGCGGACAGGGGGTGGAGACCCAGTACTTC. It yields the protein CASSRGQGVETQYF.

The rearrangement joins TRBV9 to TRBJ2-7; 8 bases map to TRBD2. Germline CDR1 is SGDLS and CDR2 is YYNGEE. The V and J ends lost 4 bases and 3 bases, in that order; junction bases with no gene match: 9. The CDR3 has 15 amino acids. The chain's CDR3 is CASSLDSGIYYEQYF. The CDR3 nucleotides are TGTGCCAGCAGCTTGGATAGCGGGATTTACTACGAGCAGTACTTC.

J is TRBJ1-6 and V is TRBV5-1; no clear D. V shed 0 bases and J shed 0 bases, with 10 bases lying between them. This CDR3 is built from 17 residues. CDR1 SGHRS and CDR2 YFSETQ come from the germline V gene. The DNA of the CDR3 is TGCGCCAGCAGCTTGGAGATGGGGAGCTCCTATAATTCACCCCTCCACTTT. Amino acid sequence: CASSLEMGSSYNSPLHF.

Here the CDR3 reads CASSYSRGLSETQYF. CDR3 DNA sequence: TGTGCCAGCAGTTACTCCCGGGGCCTCTCAGAGACCCAGTACTTC. V is TRBV6-5 and J is TRBJ2-5; D is perhaps TRBD1 or TRBD2 (5 bases each). Between the trimmed V and J ends, which lost 0 bases and 4 bases, there was a span of 12 bases. The CDR3 covers 15 residues. Per germline, CDR1 MNHEY and CDR2 SVGAGI.

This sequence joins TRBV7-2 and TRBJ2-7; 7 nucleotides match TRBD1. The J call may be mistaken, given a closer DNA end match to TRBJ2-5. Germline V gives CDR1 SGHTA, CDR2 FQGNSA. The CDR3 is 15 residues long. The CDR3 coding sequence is TGTGCCAGCAGCGTGACAAGGGGGCTTCGGGAGACCCAGTACTTC. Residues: CASSVTRGLRETQYF.

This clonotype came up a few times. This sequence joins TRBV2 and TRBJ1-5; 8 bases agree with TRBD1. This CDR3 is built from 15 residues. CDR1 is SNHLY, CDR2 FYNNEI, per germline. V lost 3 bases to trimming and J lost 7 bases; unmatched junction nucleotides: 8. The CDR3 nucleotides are TGTGCCAGCAGTGACAGGGGGCAGGGATCCCAGCCCCAGCATTTT. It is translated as CASSDRGQGSQPQHF.

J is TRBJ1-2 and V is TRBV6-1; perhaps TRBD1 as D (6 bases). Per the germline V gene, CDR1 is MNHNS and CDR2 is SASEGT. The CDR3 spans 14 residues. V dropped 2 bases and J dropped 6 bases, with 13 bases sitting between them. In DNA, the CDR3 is TGTGCCAGCAGTGAAAAGGCAGGGGCCGATGGCTACACCTTC. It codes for CASSEKAGADGYTF.

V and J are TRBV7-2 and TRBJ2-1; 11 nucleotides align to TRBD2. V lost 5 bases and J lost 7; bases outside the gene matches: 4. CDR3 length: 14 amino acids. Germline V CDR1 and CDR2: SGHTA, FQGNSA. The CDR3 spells CASSTRTSGNEQFF. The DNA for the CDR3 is TGTGCCAGCAGCACTCGGACTAGCGGGAATGAGCAGTTCTTC.

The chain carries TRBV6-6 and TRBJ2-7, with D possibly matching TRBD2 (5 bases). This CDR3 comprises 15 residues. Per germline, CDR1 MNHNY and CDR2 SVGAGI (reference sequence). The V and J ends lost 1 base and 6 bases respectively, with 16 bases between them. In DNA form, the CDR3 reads TGTGCCAGCAGTTACTGGAGGATCCAAATACGCGAGCAGTACTTC. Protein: CASSYWRIQIREQYF.

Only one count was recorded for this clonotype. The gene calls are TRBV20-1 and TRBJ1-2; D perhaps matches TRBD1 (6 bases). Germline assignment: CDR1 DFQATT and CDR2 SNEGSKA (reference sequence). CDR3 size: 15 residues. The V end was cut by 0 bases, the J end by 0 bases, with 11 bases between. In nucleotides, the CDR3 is TGCAGTGCTAGAGATCTGGCAGGGGCTAACTATGGCTACACCTTC. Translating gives CSARDLAGANYGYTF.

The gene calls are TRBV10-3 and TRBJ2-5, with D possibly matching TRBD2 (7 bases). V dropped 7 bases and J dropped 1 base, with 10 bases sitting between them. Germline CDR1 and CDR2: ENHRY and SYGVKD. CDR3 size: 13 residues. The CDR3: CAIKGEGQETQYF. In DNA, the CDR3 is TGTGCCATCAAGGGGGAGGGCCAAGAGACCCAGTACTTC.

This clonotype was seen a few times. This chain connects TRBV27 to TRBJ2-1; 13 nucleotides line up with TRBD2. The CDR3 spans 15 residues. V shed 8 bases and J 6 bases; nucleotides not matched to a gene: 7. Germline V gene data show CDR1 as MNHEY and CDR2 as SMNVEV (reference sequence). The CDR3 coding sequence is TGTGCCAGCGGGGTGGGACTAGCGGGGTTCAATGAGCAGTTCTTC. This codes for CASGVGLAGFNEQFF.

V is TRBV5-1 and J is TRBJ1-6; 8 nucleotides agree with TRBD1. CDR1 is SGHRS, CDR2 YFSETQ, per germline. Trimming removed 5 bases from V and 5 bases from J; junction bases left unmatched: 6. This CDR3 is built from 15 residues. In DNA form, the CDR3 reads TGCGCCAGCAGATTACAGGGGGGAGATAATTCACCCCTCCACTTT. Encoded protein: CASRLQGGDNSPLHF.

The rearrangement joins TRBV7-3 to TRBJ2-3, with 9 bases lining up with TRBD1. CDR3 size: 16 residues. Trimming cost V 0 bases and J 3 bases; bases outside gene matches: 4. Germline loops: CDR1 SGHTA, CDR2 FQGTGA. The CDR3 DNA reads TGTGCCAGCAGCTTAACCCCGGACAGGGGAACAGATACGCAGTATTTT. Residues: CASSLTPDRGTDTQYF.

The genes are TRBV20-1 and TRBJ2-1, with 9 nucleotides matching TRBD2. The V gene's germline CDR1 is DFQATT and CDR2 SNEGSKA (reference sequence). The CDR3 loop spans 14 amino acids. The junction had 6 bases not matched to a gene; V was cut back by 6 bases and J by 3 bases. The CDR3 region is CSADSGRDYNEQFF. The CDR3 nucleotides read TGCAGTGCCGATAGCGGGAGAGACTACAATGAGCAGTTCTTC.

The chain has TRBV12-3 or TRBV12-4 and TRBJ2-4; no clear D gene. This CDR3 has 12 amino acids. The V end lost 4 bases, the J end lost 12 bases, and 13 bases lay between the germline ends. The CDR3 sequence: CASSWAEFTQYF. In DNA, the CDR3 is TGTGCCAGCAGTTGGGCCGAATTCACTCAGTACTTC.

CDR3 DNA sequence: TGCGCCAGCGCCATGTCAGGGGTCCAAGATACGCAGTATTTT. This translates into CASAMSGVQDTQYF. This rearrangement joins TRBV5-1 to TRBJ2-3; TRBD1 is a possible D gene (6 bases). The V gene's germline CDR1 is SGHRS and CDR2 YFSETQ. The CDR3 sequence is 14 residues long. Trimming removed 7 bases at V and 5 bases at J, with 17 bases between.